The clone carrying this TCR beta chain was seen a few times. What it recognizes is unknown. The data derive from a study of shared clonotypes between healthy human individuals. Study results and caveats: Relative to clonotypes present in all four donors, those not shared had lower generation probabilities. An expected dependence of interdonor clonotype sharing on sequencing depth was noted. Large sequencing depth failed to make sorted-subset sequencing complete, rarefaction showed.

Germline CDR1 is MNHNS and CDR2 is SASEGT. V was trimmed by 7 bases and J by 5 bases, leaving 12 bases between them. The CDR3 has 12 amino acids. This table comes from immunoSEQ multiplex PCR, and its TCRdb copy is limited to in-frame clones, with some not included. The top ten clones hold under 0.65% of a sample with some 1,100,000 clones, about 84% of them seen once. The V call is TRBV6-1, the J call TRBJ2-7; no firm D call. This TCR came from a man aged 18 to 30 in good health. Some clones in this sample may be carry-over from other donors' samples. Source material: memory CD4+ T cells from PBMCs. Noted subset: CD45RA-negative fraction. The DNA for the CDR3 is TGTGCCAGCATCGGGTTTGGTCACGAGCAGTACTTC. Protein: CASIGFGHEQYF.